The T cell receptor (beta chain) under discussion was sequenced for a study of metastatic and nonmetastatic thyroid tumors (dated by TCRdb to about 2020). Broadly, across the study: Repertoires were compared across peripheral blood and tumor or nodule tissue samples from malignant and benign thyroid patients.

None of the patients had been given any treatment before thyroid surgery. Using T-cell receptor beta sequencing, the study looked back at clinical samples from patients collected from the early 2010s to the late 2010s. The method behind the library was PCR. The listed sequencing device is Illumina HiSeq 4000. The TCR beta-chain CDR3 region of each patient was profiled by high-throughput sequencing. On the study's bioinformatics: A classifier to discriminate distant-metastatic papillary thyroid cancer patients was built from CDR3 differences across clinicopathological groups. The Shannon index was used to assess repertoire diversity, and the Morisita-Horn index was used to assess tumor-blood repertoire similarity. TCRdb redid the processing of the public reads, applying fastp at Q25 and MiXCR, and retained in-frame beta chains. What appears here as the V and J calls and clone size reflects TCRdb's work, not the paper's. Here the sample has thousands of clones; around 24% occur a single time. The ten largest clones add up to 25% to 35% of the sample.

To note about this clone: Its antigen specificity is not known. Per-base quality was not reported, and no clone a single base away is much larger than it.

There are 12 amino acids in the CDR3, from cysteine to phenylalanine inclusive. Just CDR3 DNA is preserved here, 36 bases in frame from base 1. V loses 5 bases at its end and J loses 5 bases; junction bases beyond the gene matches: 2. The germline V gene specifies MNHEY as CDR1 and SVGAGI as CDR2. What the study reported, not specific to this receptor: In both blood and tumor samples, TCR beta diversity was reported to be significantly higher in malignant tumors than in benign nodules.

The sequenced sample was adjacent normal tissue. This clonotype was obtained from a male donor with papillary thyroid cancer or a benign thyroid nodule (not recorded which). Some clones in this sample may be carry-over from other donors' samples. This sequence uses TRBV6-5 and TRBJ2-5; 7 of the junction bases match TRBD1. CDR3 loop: CASSIQGETQYF. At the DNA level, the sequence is TGTGCCAGCAGTATACAGGGGGAGACCCAGTACTTC.